This record concerns one T cell receptor (beta chain) sequence. The source of the sample is a study of blood T cell repertoires in COVID-19. Authors' methods: Estimation of nucleated cell counts relied on the amplification of reference gene primers. Profiled with immunoSEQ multiplex PCR; TCRdb holds only in-frame clones, not every one. V, J and clone size derive from that table, while D and trimming were established from the DNA sequence. The table lists a few hundred thousand clones, 87% of them singletons. The sequencing input was peripheral blood. The TCR originated in a man between 18 and 35 years old with active or convalescent COVID-19.

In DNA form, the CDR3 reads TGTGCCGCACGGGGGACAGCCGATGAGCAGTTCTTC. Protein sequence: CAARGTADEQFF. The chain couples TRBV6-5 to TRBJ2-1; D perhaps matches TRBD1 (7 bases). In germline, CDR1 is MNHEY, CDR2 SVGAGI. The CDR3 has 12 amino acids. Trimming stripped 11 bases from V and 8 bases from J, with 16 bases between.